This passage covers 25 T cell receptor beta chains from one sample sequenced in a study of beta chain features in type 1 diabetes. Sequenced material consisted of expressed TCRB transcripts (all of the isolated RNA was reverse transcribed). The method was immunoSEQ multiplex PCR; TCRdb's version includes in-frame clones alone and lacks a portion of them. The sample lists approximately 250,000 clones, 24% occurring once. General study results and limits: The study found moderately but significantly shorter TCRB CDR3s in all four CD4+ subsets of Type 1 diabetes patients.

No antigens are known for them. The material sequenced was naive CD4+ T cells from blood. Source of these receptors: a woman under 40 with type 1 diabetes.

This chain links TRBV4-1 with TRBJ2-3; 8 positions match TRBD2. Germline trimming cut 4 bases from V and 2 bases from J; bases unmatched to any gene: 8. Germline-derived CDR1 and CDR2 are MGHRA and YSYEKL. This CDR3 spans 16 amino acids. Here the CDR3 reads CASSRSLAGYTDTQYF. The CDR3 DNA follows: TGCGCCAGCAGCCGATCCTTAGCGGGATACACAGATACGCAGTATTTT.

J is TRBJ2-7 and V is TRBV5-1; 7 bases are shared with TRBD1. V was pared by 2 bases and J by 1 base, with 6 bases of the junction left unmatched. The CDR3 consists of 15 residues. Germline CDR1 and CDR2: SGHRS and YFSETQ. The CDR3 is CASSLLTTGSYEQYF. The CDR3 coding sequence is TGCGCCAGCAGCTTACTCACGACAGGGTCCTACGAGCAGTACTTC.

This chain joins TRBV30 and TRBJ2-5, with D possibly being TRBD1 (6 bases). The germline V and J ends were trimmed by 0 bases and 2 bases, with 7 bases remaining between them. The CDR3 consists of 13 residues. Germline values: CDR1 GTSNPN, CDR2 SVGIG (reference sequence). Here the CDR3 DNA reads TGTGCCTGGAGTGTCCAGGGGCAAGAGACCCAGTACTTC. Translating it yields CAWSVQGQETQYF.

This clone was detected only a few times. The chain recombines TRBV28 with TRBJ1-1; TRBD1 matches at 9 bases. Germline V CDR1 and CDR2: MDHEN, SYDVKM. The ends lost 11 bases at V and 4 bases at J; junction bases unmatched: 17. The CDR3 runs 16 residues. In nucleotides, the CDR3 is TGTGCCGCCGCAGGGACAGGGACCTTTGATCGCACTGAAGCTTTCTTT. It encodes CAAAGTGTFDRTEAFF.

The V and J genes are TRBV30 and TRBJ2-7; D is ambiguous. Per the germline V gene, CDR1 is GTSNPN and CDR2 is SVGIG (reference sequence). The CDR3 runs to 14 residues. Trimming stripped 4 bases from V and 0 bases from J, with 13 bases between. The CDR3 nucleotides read TGTGCCTGGACCACGCGGTACCCCTCCTACGAGCAGTACTTC. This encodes CAWTTRYPSYEQYF.

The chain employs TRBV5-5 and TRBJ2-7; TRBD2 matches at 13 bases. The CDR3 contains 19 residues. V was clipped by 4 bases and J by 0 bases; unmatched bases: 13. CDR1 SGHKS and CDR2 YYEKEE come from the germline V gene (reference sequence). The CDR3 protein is CASSPLGTSGAPFSYEQYF. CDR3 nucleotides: TGTGCCAGCAGCCCCCTAGGGACTAGCGGGGCCCCTTTCTCCTACGAGCAGTACTTC.

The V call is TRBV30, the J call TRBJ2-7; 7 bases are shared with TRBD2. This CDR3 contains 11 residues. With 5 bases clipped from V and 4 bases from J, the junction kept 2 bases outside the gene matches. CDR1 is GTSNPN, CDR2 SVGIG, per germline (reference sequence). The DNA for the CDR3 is TGTGCCTGGGCCGGGGGGTACGAGCAGTACTTC. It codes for CAWAGGYEQYF.

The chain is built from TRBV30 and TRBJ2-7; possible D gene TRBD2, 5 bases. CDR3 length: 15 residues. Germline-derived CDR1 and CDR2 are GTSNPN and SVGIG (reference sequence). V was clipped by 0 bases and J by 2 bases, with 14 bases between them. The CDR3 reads CAWSVQRLVAYEQYF. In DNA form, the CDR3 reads TGTGCCTGGAGTGTACAGCGGCTTGTGGCCTACGAGCAGTACTTC.

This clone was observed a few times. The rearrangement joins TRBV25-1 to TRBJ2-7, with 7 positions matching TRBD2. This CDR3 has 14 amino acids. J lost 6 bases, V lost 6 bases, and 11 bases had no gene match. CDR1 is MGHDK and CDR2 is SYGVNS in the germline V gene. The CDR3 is CASSPAGSPLEQYF. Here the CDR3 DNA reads TGTGCCAGCAGCCCAGCGGGAAGTCCCCTCGAGCAGTACTTC.

CDR3 bases: TGTGCCAGCAGTTTACGGGAAGGCTACGAGCAGTACTTC. Translation: CASSLREGYEQYF. The V gene is TRBV27, the J gene TRBJ2-7; TRBD2 might be the D (5 bases). The germline V gene has CDR1 MNHEY and CDR2 SMNVEV (reference sequence). Trimming took off 2 bases at V and 3 bases at J, with 8 bases between the two ends. CDR3 length: 13 amino acids.

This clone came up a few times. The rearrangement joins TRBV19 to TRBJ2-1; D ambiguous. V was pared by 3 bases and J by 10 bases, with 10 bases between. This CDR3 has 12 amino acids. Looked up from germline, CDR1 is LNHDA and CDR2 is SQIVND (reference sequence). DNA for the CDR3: TGTGCCAGTAGTATTTCGGTATGGGAGCAGTTCTTC. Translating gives CASSISVWEQFF.

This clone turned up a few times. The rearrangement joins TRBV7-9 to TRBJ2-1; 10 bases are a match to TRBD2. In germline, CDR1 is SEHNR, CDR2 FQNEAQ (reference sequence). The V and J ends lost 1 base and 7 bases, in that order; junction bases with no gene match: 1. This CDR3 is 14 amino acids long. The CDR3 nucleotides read TGTGCCAGCAGCTTAGAGGGACTAGCGAATGAGCAGTTCTTC. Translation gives CASSLEGLANEQFF.

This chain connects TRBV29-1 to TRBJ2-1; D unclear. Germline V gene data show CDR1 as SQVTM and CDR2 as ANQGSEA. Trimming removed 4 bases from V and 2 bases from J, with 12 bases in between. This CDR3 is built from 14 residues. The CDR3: CSVVERLTYNEQFF. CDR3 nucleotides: TGCAGCGTTGTGGAGAGACTGACCTACAATGAGCAGTTCTTC.

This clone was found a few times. The CDR3 nucleotides are TGTGCCAGCAGCCCACTGGGACAGGGGATCCAAGAGACCCAGTACTTC. It encodes CASSPLGQGIQETQYF. The chain employs TRBV4-2 and TRBJ2-5, with 10 positions matching TRBD1. With 4 bases clipped from V and 1 base from J, the junction kept 6 bases outside the gene matches. Germline V gene sequence: CDR1 LGHNA, CDR2 YNFKEQ. This CDR3 contains 16 residues.

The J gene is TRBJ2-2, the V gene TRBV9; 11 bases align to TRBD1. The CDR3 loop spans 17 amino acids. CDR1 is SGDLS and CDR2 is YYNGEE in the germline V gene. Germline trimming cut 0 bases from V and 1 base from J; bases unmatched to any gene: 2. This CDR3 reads CASSVAGQGGNTGELFF. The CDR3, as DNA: TGTGCCAGCAGCGTAGCGGGACAGGGGGGGAACACCGGGGAGCTGTTTTTT. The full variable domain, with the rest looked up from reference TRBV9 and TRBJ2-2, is DSGVTQTPKHLITATGQRVTLRCSPRSGDLSVYWYQQSLDQGLQFLIQYYNGEERAKGNILERFSAQQFPDLHSELNLSSLELGDSALYFCASSVAGQGGNTGELFFGEGSRLTVL.

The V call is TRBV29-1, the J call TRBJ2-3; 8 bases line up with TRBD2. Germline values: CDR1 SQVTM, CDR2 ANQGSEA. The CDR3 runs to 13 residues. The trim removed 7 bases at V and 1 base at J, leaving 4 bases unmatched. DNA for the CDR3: TGCAGCGGAGAGACTAGCGGCACAGATACGCAGTATTTT. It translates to CSGETSGTDTQYF.

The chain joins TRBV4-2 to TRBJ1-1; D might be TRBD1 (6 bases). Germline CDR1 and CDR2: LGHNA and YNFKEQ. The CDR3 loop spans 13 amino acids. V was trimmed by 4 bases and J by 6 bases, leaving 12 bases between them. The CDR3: CASSRGQTPEAFF. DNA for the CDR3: TGTGCCAGCAGCCGTGGACAGACCCCTGAAGCTTTCTTT.

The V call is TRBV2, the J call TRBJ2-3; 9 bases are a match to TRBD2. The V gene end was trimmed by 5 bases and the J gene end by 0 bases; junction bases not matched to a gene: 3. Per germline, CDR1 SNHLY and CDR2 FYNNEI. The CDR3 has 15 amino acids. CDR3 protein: CASSSTSGSTDTQYF. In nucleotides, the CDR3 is TGTGCCAGCAGTTCGACTAGCGGTAGCACAGATACGCAGTATTTT.

CDR3 sequence reads: CASSFSGYNEQFF. CDR3 nucleotide sequence: TGTGCCAGCAGCTTTTCCGGGTACAATGAGCAGTTCTTC. This chain connects TRBV7-2 to TRBJ2-1, with unresolved D. CDR3 size: 13 residues. Germline V gives CDR1 SGHTA, CDR2 FQGNSA. Trimming removed 3 bases from V and 4 bases from J, with 7 bases in between.

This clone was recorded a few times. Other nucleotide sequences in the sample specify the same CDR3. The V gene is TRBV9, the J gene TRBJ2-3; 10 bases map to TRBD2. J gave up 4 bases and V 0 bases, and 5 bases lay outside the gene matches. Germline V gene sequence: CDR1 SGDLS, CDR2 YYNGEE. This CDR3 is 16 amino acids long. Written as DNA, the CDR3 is TGTGCCAGCAGCGTAGGCTTAGCGGGAGGCCCAGATACGCAGTATTTT. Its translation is CASSVGLAGGPDTQYF.

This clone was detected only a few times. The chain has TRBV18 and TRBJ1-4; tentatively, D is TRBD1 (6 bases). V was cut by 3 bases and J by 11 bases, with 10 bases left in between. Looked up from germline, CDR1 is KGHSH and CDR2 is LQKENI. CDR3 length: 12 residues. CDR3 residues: CASSPSGEKLFF. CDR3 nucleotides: TGTGCCAGCTCACCGTCAGGGGAGAAACTGTTTTTT.

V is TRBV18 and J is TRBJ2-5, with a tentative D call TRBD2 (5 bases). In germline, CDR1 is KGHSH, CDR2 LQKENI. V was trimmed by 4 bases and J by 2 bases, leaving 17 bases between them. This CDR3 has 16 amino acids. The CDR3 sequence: CASSQRGQIGQETQYF. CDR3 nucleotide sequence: TGTGCCAGCTCACAAAGAGGGCAAATAGGTCAAGAGACCCAGTACTTC.

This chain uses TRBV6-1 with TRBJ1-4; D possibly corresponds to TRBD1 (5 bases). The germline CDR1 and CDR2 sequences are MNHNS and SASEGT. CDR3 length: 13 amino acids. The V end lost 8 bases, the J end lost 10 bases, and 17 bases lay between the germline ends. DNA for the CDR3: TGTGCCAGCCGCTTTCCCGGGGGACTAAAACTGTTTTTT. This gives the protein CASRFPGGLKLFF.

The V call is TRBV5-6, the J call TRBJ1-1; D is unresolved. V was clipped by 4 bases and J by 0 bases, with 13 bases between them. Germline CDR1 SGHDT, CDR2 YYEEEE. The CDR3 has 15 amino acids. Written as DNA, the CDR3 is TGTGCCAGCAGCCCTGGACTGTCGATGAACACTGAAGCTTTCTTT. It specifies CASSPGLSMNTEAFF.

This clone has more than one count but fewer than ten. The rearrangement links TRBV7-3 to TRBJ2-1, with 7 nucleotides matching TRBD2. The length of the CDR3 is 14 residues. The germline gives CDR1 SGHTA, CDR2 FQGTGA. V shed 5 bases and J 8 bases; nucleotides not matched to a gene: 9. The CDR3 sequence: CASSRDPGGYEQFF. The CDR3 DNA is TGTGCCAGCAGCCGAGACCCCGGGGGGTATGAGCAGTTCTTC. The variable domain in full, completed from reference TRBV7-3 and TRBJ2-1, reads GAGVSQTPSNKVTEKGKYVELRCDPISGHTALYWYRQSLGQGPEFLIYFQGTGAADDSGLPNDRFFAVRPEGSVSTLKIQRTERGDSAVYLCASSRDPGGYEQFFGPGTRLTVL.